Below are 21 T cell receptor beta chains sequenced from a single sample in a study of blood T cell repertoires in COVID-19 (dated by TCRdb to the early 2020s). Library method: the immunoSEQ multiplex PCR assay. TCRdb took this table from immuneACCESS and kept in-frame rearrangements with V and J called. Such tables lack part of the clones; where checked against another copy, unresolved V genes explain under half of the gap, and the rest is unexplained. This sample has 410,000 or so clones in its table, and 70% to 90% of those were observed once. The top ten clones comprise approximately 1.5% of the sample. Sequencing input: peripheral blood. The receptors were gathered from a woman in her thirties or forties with COVID-19, enrolled during active disease.

J is TRBJ1-6 and V is TRBV27; TRBD1 agrees at 7 bases. With V trimmed by 5 bases and J by 10 bases, 8 bases remained unmatched. From germline, CDR1 is MNHEY and CDR2 SMNVEV (reference sequence). The CDR3 runs to 14 residues. CDR3 in DNA: TGTGCCAGCAGTAGGGGGCACGGATTGTCACCCCTCCACTTT. Protein: CASSRGHGLSPLHF.

The chain recombines TRBV5-1 with TRBJ2-5, with 8 bases lining up with TRBD1. The CDR3 contains 14 residues. The ends lost 5 bases at V and 4 bases at J; junction bases unmatched: 7. Germline CDR1 SGHRS, CDR2 YFSETQ. The CDR3 nucleotides are TGCGCCAGCAGATCCGGACAGGGAGGAGAGACCCAGTACTTC. The encoded protein is CASRSGQGGETQYF.

The chain recombines TRBV7-2 with TRBJ1-3; D is perhaps TRBD1 (6 bases). Germline V gene sequence: CDR1 SGHTA, CDR2 FQGNSA. CDR3 length equals 15 residues. V dropped 4 bases and J dropped 0 bases, with 10 bases sitting between them. CDR3: CASSSDSRSGNTIYF. The CDR3 nucleotides are TGTGCCAGCAGCTCGGACAGCCGCTCTGGAAACACCATATATTTT.

The chain has TRBV6-5 and TRBJ1-6; D is perhaps TRBD1 (5 bases). This CDR3 is built from 16 residues. The V end was cut by 1 base, the J end by 0 bases, with 7 bases between. Germline V CDR1 and CDR2: MNHEY, SVGAGI. CDR3 loop: CASSYYRSSYNSPLHF. The CDR3, as DNA: TGTGCCAGCAGTTACTACAGGAGCTCCTATAATTCACCCCTCCACTTT.

The V call is TRBV24-1, the J call TRBJ2-5; D perhaps matches TRBD2 (6 bases). This CDR3 contains 15 residues. Germline-derived CDR1 and CDR2 are KGHDR and SFDVKD. Trimming stripped 3 bases from V and 5 bases from J, with 15 bases between. The CDR3 loop reads CATSDPAGSAETQYF. DNA of the CDR3: TGTGCCACCAGTGATCCCGCGGGGAGCGCGGAGACCCAGTACTTC.

V gene TRBV5-1 combines with J gene TRBJ1-4, with 7 nucleotides matching TRBD1. V was pared by 3 bases and J by 6 bases, with 8 bases of the junction left unmatched. The CDR3 is 15 amino acids. Germline CDR1 is SGHRS and CDR2 is YFSETQ. CDR3 protein: CASSSRDSLYEKLFF. For the CDR3, the DNA is TGCGCCAGCAGCTCCCGGGACAGCCTATATGAAAAACTGTTTTTT.

V is TRBV16 and J is TRBJ2-5; D is possibly TRBD2 (6 bases). This CDR3 has 15 amino acids. V was shortened by 4 bases and J by 2 bases, with 14 bases between the two germline ends. Germline loops: CDR1 KGHSY, CDR2 FQNENV. The CDR3 sequence is CASSRDTGVQETQYF. The CDR3, as DNA: TGTGCCAGCAGCCGAGACACGGGGGTTCAAGAGACCCAGTACTTC.

The rearrangement joins TRBV7-9 to TRBJ1-5; D possibly corresponds to TRBD1 (5 bases). Deletions cut 4 bases from V and 7 bases from J, with 8 bases between. The germline V gene has CDR1 SEHNR and CDR2 FQNEAQ (reference sequence). This CDR3 spans 12 amino acids. The CDR3 DNA follows: TGTGCCAGCAGCTATTCAGGGCAGCCCCAGCATTTT. It specifies CASSYSGQPQHF.

The chain combines TRBV11-1 with TRBJ1-5, with D tentatively TRBD1 (6 bases). Germline V gene lookup returns CDR1 SGHAT and CDR2 FQDESV (reference sequence). CDR3 length equals 15 residues. Between the trimmed V and J ends, which lost 0 bases and 5 bases, there was a span of 11 bases. The CDR3 nucleotides are TGTGCCAGCAGCTTAGCCAGGGGCGGAGATCAGCCCCAGCATTTT. This encodes CASSLARGGDQPQHF.

This chain connects TRBV4-3 to TRBJ1-2; maybe TRBD1 (6 bases). V lost 0 bases and J lost 8, with 16 bases in between. The CDR3 length is 15 residues. Germline V CDR1 and CDR2: LGHNA, YSLEER. The CDR3 DNA is TGCGCCAGCAGCCAAGATAGAGGGGGGGCGCGAGGCTACACCTTC. Translation: CASSQDRGGARGYTF.

This clone has a single count. The chain couples TRBV28 to TRBJ1-2, with no clear D. V dropped 3 bases and J dropped 4 bases, with 9 bases sitting between them. The CDR3 contains 13 residues. Germline loops: CDR1 MDHEN, CDR2 SYDVKM. CDR3 nucleotide sequence: TGTGCCAGCAGTTTTGGCCAGGTCTATGGCTACACCTTC. This codes for CASSFGQVYGYTF.

The chain couples TRBV5-1 to TRBJ1-1, with TRBD1 matching 7 bases. There are 15 residues in the CDR3. The V segment lost 4 bases and the J segment 2 bases; nucleotides outside the gene matches: 8. Germline values: CDR1 SGHRS, CDR2 YFSETQ. In DNA, the CDR3 is TGCGCCAGCAGCCCGGAGACAGGGACTAACACTGAAGCTTTCTTT. Its protein is CASSPETGTNTEAFF.

The genes are TRBV27 and TRBJ2-7; D not resolved. CDR1 and CDR2 (germline): MNHEY, SMNVEV (reference sequence). The CDR3 length is 12 residues. V lost 10 bases, J lost 2 bases, and 12 bases lay in between. The CDR3 nucleotides read TGTGCCACCCATAGAGCCCCCTACGAGCAGTACTTC. This gives the protein CATHRAPYEQYF.

The rearrangement joins TRBV7-3 to TRBJ1-1; tentative D call: TRBD1 (6 bases). The V gene lost 0 bases and the J gene lost 6 bases, with 11 bases spanning the gap. Germline V gene sequence: CDR1 SGHTA, CDR2 FQGTGA. CDR3 length: 14 residues. The CDR3, as DNA: TGTGCCAGCAGCTTAACGAGGGACACGGCTGAAGCTTTCTTT. Protein: CASSLTRDTAEAFF.

The V call is TRBV20-1, the J call TRBJ2-7; no clear D gene. Trimming left V 3 bases short and J 5 bases short, with 11 bases between. Germline V gene sequence: CDR1 DFQATT, CDR2 SNEGSKA (reference sequence). CDR3 length: 12 residues. The CDR3 sequence is CSASRGSHEQYF. CDR3 sequence (DNA): TGCAGTGCTAGTCGAGGTTCCCACGAGCAGTACTTC.

The V gene is TRBV19, the J gene TRBJ1-3; D is unclear. CDR3 length: 16 residues. Germline CDR1 is LNHDA and CDR2 is SQIVND (reference sequence). V was cut by 0 bases and J by 0 bases, with 9 bases left in between. CDR3 loop: CASSIEGSISGNTIYF. As DNA, the CDR3 is TGTGCCAGTAGTATAGAGGGCTCAATCTCTGGAAACACCATATATTTT.

J is TRBJ1-5 and V is TRBV18; 7 nucleotides align to TRBD1. V lost 3 bases and J lost 0; bases outside the gene matches: 8. Per germline, CDR1 KGHSH and CDR2 LQKENI. The CDR3 runs 17 residues. In DNA, the CDR3 is TGTGCCAGCTCACCCAGCTACAGGGGTGCTAGCAATCAGCCCCAGCATTTT. Translating gives CASSPSYRGASNQPQHF.

The rearrangement joins TRBV7-9 to TRBJ1-4, with D perhaps matching TRBD1 (6 bases). The CDR3 has 15 amino acids. CDR1 and CDR2 from the germline V gene are SEHNR and FQNEAQ (reference sequence). V lost 3 bases to trimming and J lost 2 bases, with 10 bases between them. The CDR3 DNA reads as TGTGCCAGCAGCTTCGGACAGCAGACTAATGAAAAACTGTTTTTT. It codes for CASSFGQQTNEKLFF.

The table lists this clone with a count of one. The V gene is TRBV6-1, the J gene TRBJ1-3, with D maybe TRBD1 (5 bases). The CDR3 spans 16 residues. The ends were cut back, 4 bases at V and 0 bases at J, with 13 bases in the middle. Germline values: CDR1 MNHNS, CDR2 SASEGT. The CDR3 DNA is TGTGCCAGCAGTGCCTCAGGGTGGGGCTCTGGAAACACCATATATTTT. It specifies CASSASGWGSGNTIYF.

The V gene is TRBV3-1 (or the pseudogene TRBV3-2), the J gene TRBJ2-1; 8 bases align to TRBD2. Trimming took 8 bases from V and 5 from J; bases not matched to a gene: 11. This CDR3 is built from 15 residues. In germline, CDR1 is LGHDT, CDR2 YNNKEL (reference sequence). The chain's CDR3 is CASELGGGAHNEQFF. The DNA for the CDR3 is TGTGCCAGCGAACTCGGGGGGGGCGCCCACAATGAGCAGTTCTTC.

This chain joins TRBV30 and TRBJ1-5; D ambiguous. Between the trimmed V and J ends, which lost 1 base and 0 bases, there was a span of 10 bases. This CDR3 is 15 amino acids long. Germline V CDR1 and CDR2: GTSNPN, SVGIG (reference sequence). The CDR3 region has the DNA TGTGCCTGGAGTGCTGGCGGTTATAGCAATCAGCCCCAGCATTTT. This gives the protein CAWSAGGYSNQPQHF.